The T cell receptor (beta chain) under discussion was sequenced for a study of CD4 T cells in relation to SARS-CoV-2 and coronaviruses. V shed 2 bases and J shed 0 bases, with 4 bases lying between them. The germline V gene has CDR1 LGHDT and CDR2 YNNKEL (reference sequence). CDR3 length: 13 amino acids. Worth noting for this clone: The antigen remains undetermined.

The assay was immunoSEQ multiplex PCR, and TCRdb's table has in-frame clones only and misses some. The sample shows approximately 41,000 clones, approximately 84% of them seen only once. The clonotype comes from an adult with COVID-19. The source material was naive CD4+ T cells from PBMCs, cultured in vitro. Subset noted: naive CD4+ T cells isolated by negative enrichment. The V and J genes are TRBV3-1 (or the pseudogene TRBV3-2) and TRBJ1-1; D is unclear. CDR3 DNA sequence: TGTGCCAGCAGCCAAATGATGAACACTGAAGCTTTCTTT. Protein: CASSQMMNTEAFF.